The clone carrying this T cell receptor beta chain appeared once. The antigen is not known. These data are taken from a study of T cell responses to AZD1222 COVID-19 vaccine. General study results and limits: Increases in Spike-specific TCR breadth and depth were seen after two AZD1222 doses. Nearly half of the spike-specific TCRs reportedly recognize variant regions that carry no mutations.

Second-dose intervals of approximately 4 or approximately 12 weeks were pooled. Using immunoSEQ multiplex PCR, the repertoire was profiled, and TCRdb retains in-frame clones only, with some absent. The sample shows fewer than 150,000 clones, over 75% of them seen only once. The receptor comes from an adult who received the AZD1222 COVID-19 vaccine. Sequencing used peripheral blood, obtained 28 days after the second AZD1222 dose.

The CDR3 region has the DNA TGTGCCAGCAGTCCATACCGTAATGCCTTCCAAGAGACCCAGTACTTC. The encoded protein is CASSPYRNAFQETQYF. This chain joins TRBV2 and TRBJ2-5; D gene unclear. The CDR3 extends over 16 amino acids. Germline V lookup: CDR1 SNHLY, CDR2 FYNNEI. Deletions cut 5 bases from V and 1 base from J, with 17 bases between.